These 17 T cell receptor beta chains were sequenced from one sample in a study of blood T cells in healthy people across ages. A second PCR, run for roughly 6 to 11 cycles, used a sample-barcoded 5' primer plus a J-beta primer mix. TCRdb reprocessed the 5' RACE reads with MiXCR, giving one entry per CDR3 protein. This table holds 790,000 or so distinct CDR3 sequences, just over 55% found once. The sequencing sample was made of blood. These receptors originate from a man aged 35-49 years in good health.

This clonotype turned up a few times. In DNA form, the CDR3 reads TGTGCCACCAGCAGAGAGATTGAGACCCAGTACTTC. Encoded protein: CATSREIETQYF. The chain employs TRBV15 and TRBJ2-5; D is undetermined. V lost 0 bases and J 5 bases, leaving 4 bases between the germline ends. The CDR3 covers 12 residues. Germline CDR1 LNHNV, CDR2 YYDKDF (reference sequence). Filled out from reference TRBV15 and TRBJ2-5, the complete variable domain reads DAMVIQNPRYQVTQFGKPVTLSCSQTLNHNVMYWYQQKSSQAPKLLFHYYDKDFNNEADTPDNFQSRRPNTSFCFLDIRSPGLGDTAMYLCATSREIETQYFGPGTRLLVL.

The rearrangement links TRBV28 to TRBJ1-1; the D gene is possibly TRBD1 (5 bases). CDR3 length: 12 amino acids. V dropped 7 bases and J dropped 7 bases, with 13 bases sitting between them. Germline assignment: CDR1 MDHEN and CDR2 SYDVKM. CDR3 coding DNA: TGTGCCAGCATCCTCTCCCAGGGTGAAGCTTTCTTT. Amino acids: CASILSQGEAFF.

This clonotype was detected a few times. J is TRBJ2-1 and V is TRBV20-1, with 7 bases lining up with TRBD2. After removal of 3 bases from V and 9 bases from J, the junction contained 8 bases not matched to a gene. There are 13 residues in the CDR3. Germline CDR1 is DFQATT and CDR2 is SNEGSKA (reference sequence). The CDR3: CSARGRDLSEQFF. CDR3 sequence (DNA): TGCAGTGCTAGGGGGAGGGATCTAAGTGAGCAGTTCTTC.

The genes are TRBV12-3 or TRBV12-4 and TRBJ2-1; D ambiguous. V was trimmed by 6 bases and J by 8 bases, leaving 14 bases between them. The CDR3 covers 13 residues. CDR3 region: CASRLHPTDEQFF. In DNA, the CDR3 is TGTGCCAGCAGACTCCACCCGACCGATGAGCAGTTCTTC.

This clonotype was recorded a few times. V usage is TRBV15 and J usage is TRBJ2-5; TRBD2 agrees at 12 bases. V lost 3 bases, J lost 6 bases, and 8 bases stayed unmatched. Germline V gives CDR1 LNHNV, CDR2 YYDKDF (reference sequence). The CDR3 runs to 16 residues. CDR3: CATSRTSGSGIKTQYF. The CDR3 DNA reads as TGTGCCACCAGCAGGACTAGCGGGAGTGGGATCAAGACCCAGTACTTC.

The V and J genes are TRBV9 and TRBJ2-5, with 10 bases matching TRBD1. Near its end, the DNA agrees better with TRBJ2-7, so the J call may be wrong. The CDR3 contains 17 residues. The germline CDR1 and CDR2 sequences are SGDLS and YYNGEE. CDR3 residues: CASSVSPGDRGTYEQYF. CDR3 sequence (DNA): TGTGCCAGCAGCGTCTCGCCGGGGGACAGGGGTACCTACGAGCAGTACTTC.

This clonotype appeared a few times. This rearrangement joins TRBV7-2 to TRBJ2-4; 12 nucleotides agree with TRBD2. Trimming removed 5 bases from V and 5 bases from J; junction bases left unmatched: 1. The CDR3 runs to 14 residues. From germline, CDR1 is SGHTA and CDR2 FQGNSA. CDR3 coding DNA: TGTGCCAGCAGCCGGACTAGCGGGGAAAACATTCAGTACTTC. Translating it yields CASSRTSGENIQYF.

The chain employs TRBV21-1 and TRBJ2-7; the table calls TRBD1, which could not be checked here. TRBV21-1 is tagged as a pseudogene. The CDR3 covers 14 residues. The CDR3 here is CASSKTTGIYEQYF. Written as DNA, the CDR3 is TGTGCCAGCAGCAAAACGACAGGGATCTACGAGCAGTACTTC.

This clonotype was recorded a few times. The chain carries TRBV7-2 and TRBJ1-5; the D gene is possibly TRBD1 (5 bases). CDR3 size: 16 residues. The V gene lost 0 bases and the J gene lost 11 bases, with 20 bases spanning the gap. The germline gives CDR1 SGHTA, CDR2 FQGNSA. CDR3 protein: CASSLASGTGLGTQHF. In DNA form, the CDR3 reads TGTGCCAGCAGCTTAGCATCCGGGACTGGTTTAGGAACCCAGCATTTT.

This clonotype was picked up one time. The rearrangement links TRBV4-3 to TRBJ1-1; D gene uncertain. Germline values: CDR1 LGHNA, CDR2 YSLEER. Trimming took 2 bases from V and 5 from J, leaving 15 bases between them. This CDR3 region has 15 residues. This CDR3 is CASSQNGGVNTEAFF. The CDR3 DNA follows: TGCGCCAGCAGCCAAAACGGTGGGGTTAATACTGAAGCTTTCTTT.

The chain links TRBV7-8 to TRBJ1-1, with D hard to call. There are 15 residues in the CDR3. Germline-derived CDR1 and CDR2 are SGHVS and FQNEAQ. The V end was cut by 3 bases, the J end by 3 bases, with 14 bases between. The CDR3 DNA sequence: TGTGCCAGCAGCTTCGAAGGGTCTAAGGACACTGAAGCTTTCTTT. It codes for CASSFEGSKDTEAFF.

This clonotype was counted a few times. The V gene is TRBV29-1, the J gene TRBJ2-6, with D uncertain. Looked up from germline, CDR1 is SQVTM and CDR2 is ANQGSEA. The CDR3 has 13 residues. Trimming removed 6 bases from V and 0 bases from J, with 6 bases in between. CDR3 sequence (DNA): TGCAGCGTCACGATCTCTGGGGCCAACGTCCTGACTTTC. Its protein is CSVTISGANVLTF.

J is TRBJ2-2 and V is TRBV20-1, with D perhaps matching TRBD1 (5 bases). This CDR3 spans 13 amino acids. Trimming pared 4 bases from V and 2 bases from J, leaving 8 bases between. Germline V gene lookup returns CDR1 DFQATT and CDR2 SNEGSKA (reference sequence). CDR3 bases: TGCAGTGCTACTAGGGGAAACACCGGGGAGCTGTTTTTT. Its translation: CSATRGNTGELFF.

V usage is TRBV5-6 and J usage is TRBJ2-3, with D perhaps given as TRBD1 or TRBD2 (6 bases each). V was pared by 5 bases and J by 2 bases, with 12 bases between. Germline CDR1 SGHDT, CDR2 YYEEEE. The CDR3 covers 14 residues. This CDR3 is CASRNRDFTDTQYF. The CDR3 nucleotides are TGTGCCAGCAGAAACAGGGACTTCACAGATACGCAGTATTTT.

The V gene is TRBV18, the J gene TRBJ2-5; D unresolved. V lost 8 bases to trimming and J lost 1 base, with 8 bases between them. This CDR3 has 12 amino acids. Germline V lookup: CDR1 KGHSH, CDR2 LQKENI. As DNA, the CDR3 is TGTGCCAGCCGCGGTACCCAAGAGACCCAGTACTTC. It is translated as CASRGTQETQYF. Using reference TRBV18 and TRBJ2-5 for the parts outside the CDR3, the full variable domain is NAGVMQNPRHLVRRRGQEARLRCSPMKGHSHVYWYRQLPEEGLKFMVYLQKENIIDESGMPKERFSAEFPKEGPSILRIQQVVRGDSAAYFCASRGTQETQYFGPGTRLLVL.

V and J are TRBV4-2 and TRBJ2-5, with D hard to call. CDR1 is LGHNA and CDR2 is YNFKEQ in the germline V gene. The CDR3 contains 14 residues. Trimming stripped 0 bases from V and 1 base from J, with 6 bases between. Here the CDR3 DNA reads TGTGCCAGCAGCCAAGAATCTTTCCAAGAGACCCAGTACTTC. This codes for CASSQESFQETQYF.

As DNA, the CDR3 is TGTGCCACCAGTGACCAGAGCCTAAACACCGGGGAGCTGTTTTTT. Encoded protein: CATSDQSLNTGELFF. V usage is TRBV24-1 and J usage is TRBJ2-2; no firm D call. Trimming took 4 bases from V and 2 from J, leaving 10 bases between them. This CDR3 comprises 15 residues. The germline V gene has CDR1 KGHDR and CDR2 SFDVKD.